Following are 4 T cell receptor beta chains from one sample sequenced in a study of blood T cell repertoires in COVID-19. The repertoire was sequenced with immunoSEQ multiplex PCR; TCRdb's copy has only in-frame clones and lacks some. The sample carries about 30,000 clones, around 85% recorded once. Sequencing used peripheral blood. The receptor set was obtained from a man aged 55 to 69 with active COVID-19.

The genes are TRBV18 and TRBJ2-1; TRBD2 aligns across 9 bases. The germline V gene has CDR1 KGHSH and CDR2 LQKENI. Trimming took 9 bases from V and 7 from J; bases not matched to a gene: 10. The CDR3 is 14 residues long. The CDR3 protein is CASLSSGTENEQFF. The CDR3 region has the DNA TGTGCCAGTCTCTCTAGCGGGACTGAGAATGAGCAGTTCTTC. The variable domain in full, with the rest retrieved from reference TRBV18 and TRBJ2-1, is NAGVMQNPRHLVRRRGQEARLRCSPMKGHSHVYWYRQLPEEGLKFMVYLQKENIIDESGMPKERFSAEFPKEGPSILRIQQVVRGDSAAYFCASLSSGTENEQFFGPGTRLTVL.

This chain joins TRBV5-6 and TRBJ1-2, with D maybe TRBD1 (5 bases). The germline CDR1 and CDR2 sequences are SGHDT and YYEEEE. The CDR3 consists of 15 residues. V was clipped by 1 base and J by 1 base, with 11 bases between them. CDR3 residues: CASSLSRGLNYGYTF. In DNA form, the CDR3 reads TGTGCCAGCAGCTTGTCGAGGGGACTTAACTATGGCTACACCTTC.

The chain combines TRBV18 with TRBJ2-2, with 8 bases lining up with TRBD2. CDR1 and CDR2 from the germline V gene are KGHSH and LQKENI. Germline trimming cut 3 bases from V and 6 bases from J; bases unmatched to any gene: 3. The CDR3 loop spans 14 amino acids. This CDR3 reads CASSPLGGAGELFF. In DNA, the CDR3 is TGTGCCAGCTCACCCCTCGGGGGGGCCGGGGAGCTGTTTTTT.

The chain combines TRBV29-1 with TRBJ2-5, with TRBD1 identical over 9 bases. This CDR3 is 14 amino acids long. Germline assignment: CDR1 SQVTM and CDR2 ANQGSEA. Trimming removed 7 bases from V and 7 bases from J; junction bases left unmatched: 13. CDR3 bases: TGCAGCGCTGCCCGGACAGGGGAACGGGGGACCCAGTACTTC. Translation gives CSAARTGERGTQYF. The whole variable domain, filled in from reference TRBV29-1 and TRBJ2-5, reads SAVISQKPSRDICQRGTSLTIQCQVDSQVTMMFWYRQQPGQSLTLIATANQGSEATYESGFVIDKFPISRPNLTFSTLTVSNMSPEDSSIYLCSAARTGERGTQYFGPGTRLLVL.